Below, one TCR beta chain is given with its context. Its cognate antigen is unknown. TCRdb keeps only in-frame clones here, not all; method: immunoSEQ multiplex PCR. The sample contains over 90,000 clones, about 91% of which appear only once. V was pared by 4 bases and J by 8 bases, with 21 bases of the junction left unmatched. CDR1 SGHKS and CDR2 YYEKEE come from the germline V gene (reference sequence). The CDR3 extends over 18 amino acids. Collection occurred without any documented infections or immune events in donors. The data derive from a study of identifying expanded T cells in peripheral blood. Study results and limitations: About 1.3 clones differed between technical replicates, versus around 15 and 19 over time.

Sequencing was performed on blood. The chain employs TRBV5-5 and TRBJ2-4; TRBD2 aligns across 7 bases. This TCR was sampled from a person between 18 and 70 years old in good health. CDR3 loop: CASSPQGGRLAIGDIQYF. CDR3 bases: TGTGCCAGCAGCCCCCAAGGCGGTAGACTAGCTATTGGGGACATTCAGTACTTC.